A single T cell receptor (beta chain) is shown here with its context. What it binds is not known. Donors had no recently reported acute infections or vaccinations and were HIV-negative. Naive CD4+ cells were CD45RA-selected; the remaining cells were memory. There are 15 residues in the CDR3. CDR1 and CDR2 from the germline V gene are SGHTS and YDEGEE. V shed 0 bases and J shed 0 bases, with 7 bases lying between them. This sample was included in a study of shared clonotypes between healthy human individuals. Whole-study results and caveats: Limitation of the genetic and exposure-history diversity represented came from the few donors.

In the original processing: Filtering differed for immunoSEQ, which gave only junction sequences without quality scores. This table comes from immunoSEQ multiplex PCR, and its TCRdb copy is limited to in-frame clones, with some not included. Clone size and the V and J calls come from that table; the DNA yielded D and trimming. The sample has about 330,000 clones; roughly 70% are singletons. Sequencing used memory CD4+ T cells sorted from blood. Subset here: CD45RA-negative fraction. The chain employs TRBV5-8 and TRBJ1-3; the D is unclear. This TCR was recovered from a man aged 25 to 40 in good health. In nucleotides, the CDR3 is TGTGCCAGCAGCTTGGGCCCTAGCTCTGGAAACACCATATATTTT. Amino acids: CASSLGPSSGNTIYF.